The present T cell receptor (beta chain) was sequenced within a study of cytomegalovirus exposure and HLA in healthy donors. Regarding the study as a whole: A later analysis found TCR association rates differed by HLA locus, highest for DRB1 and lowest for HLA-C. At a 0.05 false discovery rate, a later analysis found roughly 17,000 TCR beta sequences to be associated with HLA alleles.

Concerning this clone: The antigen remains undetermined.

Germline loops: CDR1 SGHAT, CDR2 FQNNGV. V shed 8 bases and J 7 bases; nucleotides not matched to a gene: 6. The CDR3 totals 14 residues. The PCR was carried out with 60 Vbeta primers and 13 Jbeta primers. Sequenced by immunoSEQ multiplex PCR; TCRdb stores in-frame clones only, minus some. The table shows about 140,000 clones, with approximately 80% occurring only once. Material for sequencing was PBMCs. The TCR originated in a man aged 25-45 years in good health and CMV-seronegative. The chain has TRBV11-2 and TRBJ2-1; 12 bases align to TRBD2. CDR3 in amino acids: CASAILAGGNEQFF. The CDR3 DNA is TGTGCCAGCGCCATACTAGCGGGAGGAAATGAGCAGTTCTTC.